This TCR beta chain is from a study of graft-versus-host responses after intestinal transplantation. Germline V gene lookup returns CDR1 MNHEY and CDR2 SVGAGI. Trimming left V 8 bases short and J 6 bases short, with 16 bases between. CDR3 size: 13 residues. TCRdb's table, derived via immunoSEQ multiplex PCR, lists solely in-frame clones and lacks some. The sample gives 89,000 or so clones, 82% of which show up once; around 0.83% is in the top ten. A note on this clone: Its specificity is unknown.

The source is a human donor who received an intestinal transplant. The chain has TRBV6-5 and TRBJ1-2; D remains unclear. The source was unstimulated CD4+ T cells sorted from spleen or lymph node cells, collected before intestinal transplant. CDR3 sequence (DNA): TGTGCCAGCCTCCCCCTCAGTGGAGATGGCTACACCTTC. Its translation is CASLPLSGDGYTF.